Presented here are 3 T cell receptor beta chains from one specimen sequenced in a study of T cell responses to AZD1222 COVID-19 vaccine. The data were produced by immunoSEQ multiplex PCR, yet TCRdb's version contains in-frame clones alone and is incomplete. The data show over 150,000 clones, approximately 90% seen once. Material: peripheral blood, obtained on day 0 of AZD1222 vaccination. The receptors were sampled from an adult in good health.

This chain uses TRBV7-2 with TRBJ2-3; 10 positions match TRBD2. The CDR3 extends over 16 amino acids. The V segment lost 2 bases and the J segment 2 bases; nucleotides outside the gene matches: 4. Germline V CDR1 and CDR2: SGHTA, FQGNSA. The CDR3 sequence is CASSLRSGGDTDTQYF. DNA for the CDR3: TGTGCCAGCAGCTTACGGAGCGGGGGGGACACAGATACGCAGTATTTT.

In DNA form, the CDR3 reads TGCAGCGTTGAGCAGAGGAGGACGCAGTATTTT. This translates into CSVEQRRTQYF. The V and J genes are TRBV29-1 and TRBJ2-3, with D possibly matching TRBD2 (5 bases). Trimming cost V 3 bases and J 9 bases, with 10 bases left between them. From germline, CDR1 is SQVTM and CDR2 ANQGSEA. CDR3 length: 11 amino acids.

This chain uses TRBV24-1 with TRBJ2-1; possibly TRBD2 for D (7 bases). The CDR3 consists of 14 residues. The V end was cut by 3 bases, the J end by 9 bases, with 14 bases between. The germline gives CDR1 KGHDR, CDR2 SFDVKD. CDR3 coding DNA: TGTGCCACCAGTGATCAGACGGGGGGCCCTGAGCAGTTCTTC. Its protein is CATSDQTGGPEQFF.